Listed below are T cell receptor beta chains from one sample, sequenced in a study of shared clonotypes between healthy human individuals. Repertoires were generated with immunoSEQ multiplex PCR, while TCRdb's copy carries only in-frame clones and drops some. The top ten clones hold under 0.15% of a sample with 2.5 million or so clones, around nine tenths of them seen once. The material sequenced was naive CD4+ T cells sorted from blood. These receptors were obtained from a man between 18 and 29 years old in good health. Each CDR3 is given with its conserved first and last residue. D genes are given only for firm matches. Part of the rows lack a size; the others show once, few, many or a class for expanded clones.

d_call: NA; v_call: TRBV28; clone_size: NA; j_call: TRBJ2-5; cdr3_nt: TGTGCCAGCAGTTTATGGGACGGAGATTTCAAAGAGACCCAGTACTTC; cdr3_aa: CASSLWDGDFKETQYF
d_call: NA; v_call: TRBV19; clone_size: NA; j_call: TRBJ2-2; cdr3_nt: TGTGCCACCGGACGGAACACCGGGGAGCTGTTTTTT; cdr3_aa: CATGRNTGELFF
d_call: TRBD2; v_call: TRBV5-1; clone_size: NA; j_call: TRBJ2-1; cdr3_nt: TGCGCCAGCAGCTTGGACGGCGGGAGGGATCGGGGTGAGCAGTTCTTC; cdr3_aa: CASSLDGGRDRGEQFF
d_call: TRBD1; v_call: TRBV5-6; clone_size: NA; j_call: TRBJ1-2; cdr3_nt: TGTGCCAGCAGCACGGGACAGGGCCCCTATGGCTACACCTTC; cdr3_aa: CASSTGQGPYGYTF
d_call: NA; v_call: TRBV19; clone_size: NA; j_call: TRBJ1-2; cdr3_nt: TGTGCCAGTAGTCCCGCCTTTTGGGTCGAGGGGTATGGCTACACCTTC; cdr3_aa: CASSPAFWVEGYGYTF
d_call: NA; v_call: TRBV28; clone_size: NA; j_call: TRBJ1-1; cdr3_nt: TGTGCCAGCAGTTTATTGTGGGGGAACACTGAAGCTTTCTTT; cdr3_aa: CASSLLWGNTEAFF
d_call: NA; v_call: TRBV28; clone_size: once; j_call: TRBJ2-1; cdr3_nt: TGTGCCAGCAGTCCACCTTTAGGGGTAGGCTACAATGAGCAGTTCTTC; cdr3_aa: CASSPPLGVGYNEQFF
d_call: NA; v_call: TRBV5-4; clone_size: NA; j_call: TRBJ1-3; cdr3_nt: TGTGCCAGCAGCCTCCGCCCTTTCTCTGGAAACACCATATATTTT; cdr3_aa: CASSLRPFSGNTIYF
d_call: NA; v_call: TRBV6-5; clone_size: NA; j_call: TRBJ1-2; cdr3_nt: TGTGCCAGCAGTTATATCCCGGGAGGCAGGGATGGCTACACCTTC; cdr3_aa: CASSYIPGGRDGYTF
d_call: NA; v_call: TRBV18; clone_size: once; j_call: TRBJ1-4; cdr3_nt: TGTGCCAGCTCACCACCCCGGCTCCAGTTTGGGGAAAAACTGTTTTTT; cdr3_aa: CASSPPRLQFGEKLFF
d_call: NA; v_call: TRBV7-2; clone_size: NA; j_call: TRBJ1-1; cdr3_nt: TGTGCCAGCAGCTTGAGGCAGGGTGTAACTGAAGCTTTCTTT; cdr3_aa: CASSLRQGVTEAFF
d_call: NA; v_call: TRBV5-1; clone_size: NA; j_call: TRBJ2-5; cdr3_nt: TGCGCCAGCAGCGACGCTGGAGGGCCGGGCGGGACCCAGTACTTC; cdr3_aa: CASSDAGGPGGTQYF
d_call: NA; v_call: TRBV15; clone_size: NA; j_call: TRBJ2-5; cdr3_nt: TGTGCCACCAGCAGAGACTTGTCGGAGACCCAGTACTTC; cdr3_aa: CATSRDLSETQYF
d_call: NA; v_call: TRBV18; clone_size: NA; j_call: TRBJ1-4; cdr3_nt: TGTGCCAGCTCACCTCAGGCACCCTGGAGTAATGAAAAACTGTTTTTT; cdr3_aa: CASSPQAPWSNEKLFF
d_call: NA; v_call: TRBV11-2; clone_size: NA; j_call: TRBJ2-1; cdr3_nt: TGTGCCAGCAGCTTAGGGGGACCGGGACGGCTAATCCTCAATGAGCAGTTCTTC; cdr3_aa: CASSLGGPGRLILNEQFF
d_call: NA; v_call: TRBV19; clone_size: NA; j_call: TRBJ2-6; cdr3_nt: TGTGCCAGTAAAGGCTCTGGGGCCAACGTCCTGACTTTC; cdr3_aa: CASKGSGANVLTF
d_call: TRBD1; v_call: TRBV7-2; clone_size: NA; j_call: TRBJ1-4; cdr3_nt: TGTGCCAGCAGCCCGACGGGCAGAAAACAGGGGGAAAAACTGTTTTTT; cdr3_aa: CASSPTGRKQGEKLFF
d_call: TRBD2; v_call: TRBV19; clone_size: NA; j_call: TRBJ2-1; cdr3_nt: TGTGCCAGTAGTATAGATTCAGCGGGACGCTACAATGAGCAGTTCTTC; cdr3_aa: CASSIDSAGRYNEQFF
d_call: NA; v_call: TRBV27; clone_size: NA; j_call: TRBJ2-7; cdr3_nt: TGTGCCAGCAGTTACCCTACCTGGCGTTGCCCCGAGCAGTACTTC; cdr3_aa: CASSYPTWRCPEQYF
d_call: NA; v_call: TRBV9; clone_size: NA; j_call: TRBJ2-2; cdr3_nt: TGTGCCAGCAGCGTAGTTTCAGAACAAACCGGGGAGCTGTTTTTT; cdr3_aa: CASSVVSEQTGELFF
d_call: TRBD1; v_call: TRBV2; clone_size: NA; j_call: TRBJ1-4; cdr3_nt: TGTGCCAGCTCCCTGCCAGGGACAGTTAATGAAAAACTGTTTTTT; cdr3_aa: CASSLPGTVNEKLFF
d_call: NA; v_call: TRBV28; clone_size: NA; j_call: TRBJ2-6; cdr3_nt: TGTGCCAGCAGTTTAGGAGGTTCTGGGGCCAACGTCCTGACTTTC; cdr3_aa: CASSLGGSGANVLTF
d_call: NA; v_call: TRBV7-8; clone_size: NA; j_call: TRBJ2-7; cdr3_nt: TGTGCCAGCAGCTTAATTATCAGAGACAGTAACGACGAGCAGTACTTC; cdr3_aa: CASSLIIRDSNDEQYF
d_call: NA; v_call: TRBV6-5; clone_size: NA; j_call: TRBJ2-5; cdr3_nt: TGTGCCAGCAGTTATGGGGGCGGAGAGACCCAGTACTTC; cdr3_aa: CASSYGGGETQYF
d_call: NA; v_call: TRBV11-2; clone_size: NA; j_call: TRBJ1-4; cdr3_nt: TGTGCCAGCAGCTCCGGGACAACCGTTAATGAAAAACTGTTTTTT; cdr3_aa: CASSSGTTVNEKLFF
d_call: NA; v_call: TRBV18; clone_size: NA; j_call: TRBJ2-3; cdr3_nt: TGTGCCAGCTCACTAGGACAGAACACAGATACGCAGTATTTT; cdr3_aa: CASSLGQNTDTQYF
d_call: NA; v_call: TRBV29-1; clone_size: NA; j_call: TRBJ1-2; cdr3_nt: TGCAGCGTTCCACAGGGTAACTATGGCTACACCTTC; cdr3_aa: CSVPQGNYGYTF
d_call: TRBD1; v_call: TRBV5-1; clone_size: once; j_call: TRBJ1-4; cdr3_nt: TGCGCCAGCAGCTTGGGGGGACAGGGATTAACTAATGAAAAACTGTTTTTT; cdr3_aa: CASSLGGQGLTNEKLFF
d_call: NA; v_call: TRBV21-1; clone_size: NA; j_call: TRBJ1-4; cdr3_nt: TGTGCCAGCAGCTCACCGGGCCCGAGCGAAAAACTGTTTTTT; cdr3_aa: CASSSPGPSEKLFF
d_call: TRBD2; v_call: TRBV27; clone_size: NA; j_call: TRBJ2-7; cdr3_nt: TGTGCCAGCAGTAAGGGACTAGCGGGGGCCTACGAGCAGTACTTC; cdr3_aa: CASSKGLAGAYEQYF
d_call: NA; v_call: TRBV7-2; clone_size: NA; j_call: TRBJ1-5; cdr3_nt: TGTGCCAGCAGCTTAGTAGGGTATCAGCCCCAGCATTTT; cdr3_aa: CASSLVGYQPQHF
d_call: NA; v_call: TRBV10-3; clone_size: NA; j_call: TRBJ1-1; cdr3_nt: TGTGCCATCAGTCCTCTAGGGACTGAAGCTTTCTTT; cdr3_aa: CAISPLGTEAFF
d_call: NA; v_call: TRBV30; clone_size: NA; j_call: TRBJ1-1; cdr3_nt: TGTGCCTGGAGTCCCCGGGGGGGCTCAGTAGCTTTCTTT; cdr3_aa: CAWSPRGGSVAFF
d_call: NA; v_call: TRBV6-5; clone_size: NA; j_call: TRBJ1-3; cdr3_nt: TGTGCCAGCATGTCCGTTGGAAACACCATATATTTT; cdr3_aa: CASMSVGNTIYF
d_call: NA; v_call: TRBV6-1; clone_size: NA; j_call: TRBJ1-2; cdr3_nt: TGTGCCAGCAGTGAACGGCAGGGGCGGGATGGCTACACCTTC; cdr3_aa: CASSERQGRDGYTF
d_call: NA; v_call: TRBV7-2; clone_size: NA; j_call: TRBJ2-3; cdr3_nt: TGTGCCAGCAGCATCCCCGGGACTCTGGGGGATACGCAGTATTTT; cdr3_aa: CASSIPGTLGDTQYF
d_call: NA; v_call: TRBV19; clone_size: once; j_call: TRBJ2-6; cdr3_nt: TGTGCCAGTACCCTCGGGGCTCTGGGGGCCAACGTCCTGACTTTC; cdr3_aa: CASTLGALGANVLTF
d_call: NA; v_call: TRBV7-8; clone_size: NA; j_call: TRBJ1-4; cdr3_nt: TGTGCCAGCAGCTTAGGGGCCGTGAATGAAAAACTGTTTTTT; cdr3_aa: CASSLGAVNEKLFF
d_call: NA; v_call: TRBV7-9; clone_size: NA; j_call: TRBJ2-3; cdr3_nt: TGTGCCAGCAGCTTAGATTTGAGGGCAGATACGCAGTATTTT; cdr3_aa: CASSLDLRADTQYF
d_call: TRBD1; v_call: TRBV6-5; clone_size: NA; j_call: TRBJ1-5; cdr3_nt: TGTGCCAGCAAGCGGGGAGGGGGCTTCAATCAGCCCCAGCATTTT; cdr3_aa: CASKRGGGFNQPQHF
d_call: NA; v_call: TRBV11-2; clone_size: NA; j_call: TRBJ2-3; cdr3_nt: TGTGCCAGCAGCTTAGTCCAGACCACAGATACGCAGTATTTT; cdr3_aa: CASSLVQTTDTQYF
d_call: NA; v_call: TRBV2; clone_size: few; j_call: TRBJ1-5; cdr3_nt: TGTGCCACCGGGGGAGAAGAGGGCAATCAGCCCCAGCATTTT; cdr3_aa: CATGGEEGNQPQHF
d_call: NA; v_call: TRBV18; clone_size: NA; j_call: TRBJ2-3; cdr3_nt: TGTGCCAGCTCACCCGGGGCGGGACGCACAGATACGCAGTATTTT; cdr3_aa: CASSPGAGRTDTQYF
d_call: NA; v_call: TRBV4-1; clone_size: NA; j_call: TRBJ2-1; cdr3_nt: TGCGCCAGCAGCCAAGATCAGTATGAGCAGTTCTTC; cdr3_aa: CASSQDQYEQFF
d_call: TRBD1; v_call: TRBV28; clone_size: NA; j_call: TRBJ1-1; cdr3_nt: TGTGCCAGCAGTAACCGACAGGGGGCTAGGCCCTTTCGGTTT; cdr3_aa: CASSNRQGARPFRF
d_call: NA; v_call: TRBV5-1; clone_size: once; j_call: TRBJ2-7; cdr3_nt: TGCGCCAGCAGCTCCCGGGACTTGGGGATCCACGAGCAGTACTTC; cdr3_aa: CASSSRDLGIHEQYF
d_call: NA; v_call: TRBV6-1; clone_size: once; j_call: TRBJ2-1; cdr3_nt: TGTGCCAGCAGGCGGGACAGTTCTTACAATGAGCAGTTCTTC; cdr3_aa: CASRRDSSYNEQFF
d_call: NA; v_call: TRBV5-1; clone_size: NA; j_call: TRBJ1-2; cdr3_nt: TGCGCCAGCAGTAGTGAGGGAGGCTATGGCTACACCTTC; cdr3_aa: CASSSEGGYGYTF
d_call: TRBD1; v_call: TRBV27; clone_size: few; j_call: TRBJ1-1; cdr3_nt: TGTGCCAGCAGTTGGGGACAGGGTGACGCTGAAGCTTTCTTT; cdr3_aa: CASSWGQGDAEAFF
d_call: TRBD1; v_call: TRBV6-1; clone_size: NA; j_call: TRBJ2-3; cdr3_nt: TGTGCCAGCAGTGGACAGGGTAGGGCTAAAACAGATACGCAGTATTTT; cdr3_aa: CASSGQGRAKTDTQYF
d_call: NA; v_call: TRBV2; clone_size: NA; j_call: TRBJ2-7; cdr3_nt: TGTGCCAGCAGTGGGTCTGCTCCCCCCTACGAGCAGTACTTC; cdr3_aa: CASSGSAPPYEQYF
d_call: NA; v_call: TRBV6-1; clone_size: NA; j_call: TRBJ1-2; cdr3_nt: TGTGCCAGCAGTGGCGGGGTTCTCAGGGTACCTTATGGCTACACCTTC; cdr3_aa: CASSGGVLRVPYGYTF
d_call: TRBD1; v_call: TRBV2; clone_size: NA; j_call: TRBJ2-7; cdr3_nt: TGTGCCAGCAGTTTGGACAGGGGGCCCTACGAGCAGTACTTC; cdr3_aa: CASSLDRGPYEQYF
d_call: NA; v_call: TRBV5-1; clone_size: NA; j_call: TRBJ1-3; cdr3_nt: TGCGCCAGCAGCTTGGAGTTCGGGGCTGGAAACACCATATATTTT; cdr3_aa: CASSLEFGAGNTIYF
d_call: NA; v_call: TRBV4-3; clone_size: NA; j_call: TRBJ2-4; cdr3_nt: TGCGCCAGCAGCCAAGAGGCAGCTTTCTTACTAGCCAAAAACATTCAGTACTTC; cdr3_aa: CASSQEAAFLLAKNIQYF
d_call: NA; v_call: TRBV7-9; clone_size: NA; j_call: TRBJ1-2; cdr3_nt: TGTGCCAGCAGCTTATATAATATACGGTCTGGGGCCTACTATGGCTACACCTTC; cdr3_aa: CASSLYNIRSGAYYGYTF
d_call: NA; v_call: TRBV5-6; clone_size: NA; j_call: TRBJ1-1; cdr3_nt: TGTGCCAGCAGCTTGTCCTTGGTGAACACTGAAGCTTTCTTT; cdr3_aa: CASSLSLVNTEAFF
d_call: NA; v_call: TRBV4-1; clone_size: NA; j_call: TRBJ2-1; cdr3_nt: TGCGCCAGCAGCCAAGATCCCCCGGTAAGCTCCTACAATGAGCAGTTCTTC; cdr3_aa: CASSQDPPVSSYNEQFF
d_call: NA; v_call: TRBV6-1; clone_size: NA; j_call: TRBJ1-6; cdr3_nt: TGTGCGACAGGAGGGCTTAATTCACCCCTCCACTTT; cdr3_aa: CATGGLNSPLHF
d_call: NA; v_call: TRBV28; clone_size: NA; j_call: TRBJ1-5; cdr3_nt: TGTGCCAGCACTTTCCTTGGGCAGCCCCAGCATTTT; cdr3_aa: CASTFLGQPQHF